This T cell receptor beta chain was retrieved from a study of cytomegalovirus exposure and HLA in healthy donors. Study-wide context: Membership in the Caucasian-associated ancestry cluster was found for around 85% of approximately 430 genotyped donors. Points from the study as a whole: Per published reports, the classifier diagnosed cytomegalovirus status with high specificity and sensitivity. In an earlier analysis, productive rearrangement rates for most beta V segments clustered near 87% or 30%.

The CDR3 has 15 amino acids. V trimming: 5 bases; J trimming: 4 bases; junction bases outside the gene matches: 5. Germline V lookup: CDR1 MDHEN, CDR2 SYDVKM. A word on this clone: Its antigen remains unknown.

This PCR relied on a set of 60 Vbeta primers and 13 Jbeta primers. Some clones are missing from TCRdb's copy, which holds only in-frame ones; the method was immunoSEQ multiplex PCR. The table lists about 170,000 clones, around three quarters of them singletons. The TCR sequence derives from a woman aged 50 to 60 in good health and CMV-seropositive. The rearrangement joins TRBV28 to TRBJ1-4, with TRBD1 matching over 9 bases. The source material was PBMCs. DNA for the CDR3: TGTGCCAGCAGTCTCTCGGACAGGGGTAATGAAAAACTGTTTTTT. Amino acid sequence: CASSLSDRGNEKLFF.